These T cell receptor beta chains were read from a single sample in a study of T cells in Graves' hyperthyroidism and ophthalmopathy. TCRdb re-called the multiplex PCR reads through MiXCR, storing one row per CDR3 protein. The sample contains about 680,000 distinct CDR3 sequences, 30% to 40% of which appear only once. Material: blood. These receptors came from a woman aged 35 to 49 with Graves' hyperthyroidism. Both conserved end residues are part of each CDR3. The D gene is left open where the match is weak. Size is omitted from some rows. Given values are once, few, many or a class for expanded clones.

clone size,D gene,V gene,J gene,CDR3 protein,CDR3 DNA
few,TRBD1,TRBV12-3/TRBV12-4,TRBJ1-2,CASSSPTGGPHKNLF,TGTGCCAGCAGTTCTCCCACAGGGGGACCTCACAAGAACTTATTC
many,NA,TRBV27,TRBJ1-5,CASSPHPRNQPQHF,TGTGCCAGCAGTCCTCACCCCCGCAATCAGCCCCAGCATTTT
NA,TRBD2,TRBV7-2,TRBJ2-5,CASSLTSGVGETQYF,TGTGCCAGCAGCTTGACTAGCGGGGTTGGAGAGACCCAGTACTTC
NA,NA,TRBV6-1,TRBJ2-7,CASSKQRTPPPIYEQYF,TGTGCCAGCAGCAAGCAACGGACTCCCCCACCCATTTACGAGCAGTACTTC
NA,TRBD1,TRBV5-4,TRBJ2-2,CASSTRTGPGELFF,TGTGCCAGCAGCACAAGGACAGGACCCGGGGAGCTGTTTTTT
NA,NA,TRBV7-2,TRBJ2-5,CASTGARGDTQYF,TGTGCCAGCACCGGGGCACGAGGAGATACGCAGTACTTC
NA,TRBD2,TRBV7-2,TRBJ2-7,CARSLLAGVSYEQYF,TGTGCCCGCAGCTTACTAGCGGGAGTCTCCTACGAGCAGTACTTC
once,NA,TRBV30,TRBJ2-7,CAWSVLYMAEQYF,TGTGCCTGGAGTGTCCTATACATGGCCGAGCAGTACTTC
few,NA,TRBV6-6,TRBJ1-6,CASHRDVLSYNSPLHF,TGTGCCAGCCATCGGGACGTCCTCTCCTATAATTCACCCCTCCACTTT
many,NA,TRBV7-2,TRBJ1-5,CASSEGQNSNQPQHF,TGTGCCAGCAGCGAGGGACAAAATAGCAATCAGCCCCAGCATTTT
NA,NA,TRBV20-1,TRBJ1-2,CSASIQGQEYGYTF,TGCAGTGCTAGTATCCAGGGGCAGGAGTATGGCTACACCTTC
NA,NA,TRBV6-5,TRBJ1-1,CASSTPGGPRPFF,TGTGCCAGCAGTACCCCCGGGGGCCCGCGACCTTTCTTT
NA,NA,TRBV10-3,TRBJ2-7,CAISETGALDEQYF,TGTGCCATCAGTGAGACTGGGGCCCTAGACGAGCAGTACTTC
few,NA,TRBV24-1,TRBJ2-3,CATSDLSRVGDTQYF,TGTGCCACCAGTGATTTGTCCCGGGTTGGCGATACGCAGTATTTT
NA,NA,TRBV4-1,TRBJ1-4,CASSQVTAVEKLFF,TGCGCCAGCAGCCAAGTCACCGCGGTCGAAAAACTGTTTTTT
NA,TRBD1,TRBV6-1,TRBJ1-5,CASSEYRGAYSNQPQHF,TGTGCCAGCAGTGAATACAGGGGCGCTTATAGCAATCAGCCCCAGCATTTT
NA,NA,TRBV6-5,TRBJ2-7,CASSLGTNYGYEQYF,TGTGCCAGCAGCCTAGGCACTAACTATGGCTACGAGCAGTACTTC
NA,NA,TRBV19,TRBJ1-3,CASRDGSSSGNTIYF,TGTGCCAGTAGAGACGGCAGCAGCTCTGGAAACACCATATATTTT
NA,NA,TRBV4-3,TRBJ1-5,CASSQMGHLQPQHF,TGCGCCAGCAGCCAAATGGGGCATCTTCAGCCCCAGCATTTT
few,NA,TRBV4-1,TRBJ1-3,CASSQLQRQYSGNTIYF,TGCGCCAGCAGCCAACTCCAAAGGCAGTACTCTGGAAACACCATATATTTT
many,TRBD1,TRBV9,TRBJ1-4,CASSALLSTGIGEKLFF,TGTGCCAGCAGCGCACTCCTTTCGACAGGGATCGGAGAAAAACTGTTTTTT
few,NA,TRBV4-1,TRBJ1-1,CASSHPIIRGTEAFF,TGCGCCAGCAGCCATCCTATTATCCGGGGAACTGAAGCTTTCTTT
NA,NA,TRBV19,TRBJ2-2,CASSIVPRQGPGELFF,TGTGCCAGTAGTATAGTACCGCGGCAGGGGCCCGGGGAGCTGTTTTTT
many,NA,TRBV5-1,TRBJ2-6,CASSLGPSGANVLTF,TGCGCCAGCAGCTTAGGACCCTCTGGGGCCAACGTCCTGACTTTC
NA,TRBD2,TRBV7-2,TRBJ2-7,CASRTSGGPSSYEQYF,TGTGCCAGCAGAACTAGCGGGGGACCGAGCTCCTACGAGCAGTACTTC
few,NA,TRBV5-1,TRBJ2-7,CASSLRSGFVHEQYF,TGCGCCAGCAGCTTGAGGTCGGGGTTCGTACACGAGCAGTACTTC
many,NA,TRBV2,TRBJ1-2,CASSGSWEGYTF,TGTGCCAGCAGTGGTTCCTGGGAGGGCTACACCTTC
NA,NA,TRBV29-1,TRBJ2-7,CSVHRDGEQYF,TGCAGCGTCCACAGGGATGGGGAGCAGTACTTC
NA,NA,TRBV6-5,TRBJ1-6,CASSSNPIDRNYNSPLHF,TGTGCCAGCAGTTCTAACCCCATCGACAGGAACTATAATTCACCCCTCCACTTT
NA,NA,TRBV19,TRBJ1-5,CASSSKGPTMKASNQPQHF,TGTGCCAGTAGCTCAAAGGGGCCCACAATGAAAGCTAGCAATCAGCCCCAGCATTTT
NA,NA,TRBV5-1,TRBJ2-7,CASSRLGEAYEQYF,TGCGCCAGCAGCAGACTGGGAGAGGCCTACGAGCAGTACTTC
NA,TRBD2,TRBV19,TRBJ2-3,CASRPGLAETDTQYF,TGTGCCAGTCGTCCGGGACTAGCGGAAACAGATACGCAGTATTTT
NA,TRBD1,TRBV6-5,TRBJ2-5,CASSRRTGRETQYF,TGTGCCAGCAGTCGGCGGACAGGGCGCGAGACCCAGTACTTC
few,TRBD2,TRBV6-5,TRBJ2-7,CASSYSNSGPVYEQYF,TGTGCCAGCAGTTACTCGAATAGCGGGCCCGTCTACGAGCAGTACTTC
few,NA,TRBV5-6,TRBJ1-1,CASSFLWRLNTEAFF,TGTGCCAGCAGCTTTCTGTGGCGACTCAACACTGAAGCTTTCTTT
NA,NA,TRBV19,TRBJ1-5,CAGSHLLTAFNQPQHF,TGTGCCGGTAGTCACCTCCTGACAGCTTTCAATCAGCCCCAGCATTTT
few,NA,TRBV2,TRBJ2-1,CASRESYDNEQFF,TGTGCCAGCAGGGAGTCTTACGACAATGAGCAGTTCTTC
many,NA,TRBV2,TRBJ1-6,CASSVDVRNSPLHF,TGTGCCAGCAGTGTCGACGTTAGAAATTCACCCCTCCACTTT
NA,NA,TRBV12-3/TRBV12-4,TRBJ1-4,CASSPEWGVTEKLFF,TGTGCCAGCAGTCCCGAGTGGGGGGTGACTGAAAAACTGTTTTTT
NA,NA,TRBV7-2,TRBJ2-1,CASSYRVDYNEQFF,TGTGCCAGCAGCTACAGGGTCGACTACAATGAGCAGTTCTTC
many,NA,TRBV29-1,TRBJ1-2,CSVIVLTSYGYTF,TGCAGCGTTATTGTTCTGACCTCCTATGGCTACACCTTC
NA,TRBD2,TRBV19,TRBJ2-3,CASTKGLAGSDTQYF,TGTGCCAGTACCAAGGGACTAGCGGGGAGCGATACGCAGTATTTT
many,NA,TRBV6-5,TRBJ1-3,CASSYSTGSGNTIYF,TGTGCCAGCAGTTACTCTACAGGGTCTGGAAACACCATATATTTT
NA,TRBD1,TRBV5-4,TRBJ1-4,CASSIQGSEKLFF,TGCGCCAGCAGTATACAGGGGTCCGAAAAACTGTTTTTT